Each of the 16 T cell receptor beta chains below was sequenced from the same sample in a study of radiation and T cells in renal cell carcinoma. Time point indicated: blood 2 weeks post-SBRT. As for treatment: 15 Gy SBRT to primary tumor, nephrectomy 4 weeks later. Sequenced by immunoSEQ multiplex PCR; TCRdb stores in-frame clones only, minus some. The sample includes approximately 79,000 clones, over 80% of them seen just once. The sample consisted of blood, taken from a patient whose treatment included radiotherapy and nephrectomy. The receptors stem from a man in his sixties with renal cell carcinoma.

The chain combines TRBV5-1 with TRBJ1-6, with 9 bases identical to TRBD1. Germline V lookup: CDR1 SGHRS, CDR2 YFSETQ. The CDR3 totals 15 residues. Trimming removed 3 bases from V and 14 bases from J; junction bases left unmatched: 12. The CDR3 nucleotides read TGCGCCAGCAGCTCCGACAGGGGGGGTTTTGAGGCCCTCCACTTT. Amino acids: CASSSDRGGFEALHF.

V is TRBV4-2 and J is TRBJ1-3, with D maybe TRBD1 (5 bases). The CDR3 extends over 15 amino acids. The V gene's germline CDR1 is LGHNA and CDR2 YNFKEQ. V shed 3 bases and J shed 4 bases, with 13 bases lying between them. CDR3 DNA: TGTGCCAGCAGCCACGGTATAGGGGCGGGAAACACCATATATTTT. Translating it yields CASSHGIGAGNTIYF.

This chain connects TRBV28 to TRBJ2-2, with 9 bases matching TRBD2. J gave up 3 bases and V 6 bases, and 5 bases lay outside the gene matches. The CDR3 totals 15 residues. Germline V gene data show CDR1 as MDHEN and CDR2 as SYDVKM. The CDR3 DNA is TGTGCCAGCAGAGAGGGCGGGAGGGACACCGGGGAGCTGTTTTTT. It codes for CASREGGRDTGELFF. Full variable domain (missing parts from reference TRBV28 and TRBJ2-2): DVKVTQSSRYLVKRTGEKVFLECVQDMDHENMFWYRQDPGLGLRLIYFSYDVKMKEKGDIPEGYSVSREKKERFSLILESASTNQTSMYLCASREGGRDTGELFFGEGSRLTVL.

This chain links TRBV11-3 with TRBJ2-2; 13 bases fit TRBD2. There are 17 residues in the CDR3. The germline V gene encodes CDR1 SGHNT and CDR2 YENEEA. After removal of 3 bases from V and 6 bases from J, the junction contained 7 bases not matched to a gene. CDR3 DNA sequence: TGTGCCAGCAGCTTCTCCGGGACTAGCGGGATTCCCGGGGAGCTGTTTTTT. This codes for CASSFSGTSGIPGELFF. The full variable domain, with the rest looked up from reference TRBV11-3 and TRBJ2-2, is EAGVVQSPRYKIIEKKQPVAFWCNPISGHNTLYWYLQNLGQGPELLIRYENEEAVDDSQLPKDRFSAERLKGVDSTLKIQPAELGDSAVYLCASSFSGTSGIPGELFFGEGSRLTVL.

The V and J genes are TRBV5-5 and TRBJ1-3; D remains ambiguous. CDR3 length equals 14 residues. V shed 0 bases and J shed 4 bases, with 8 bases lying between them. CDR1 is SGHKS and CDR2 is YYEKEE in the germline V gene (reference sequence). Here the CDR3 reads CASSLASEGNTIYF. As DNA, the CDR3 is TGTGCCAGCAGCTTGGCCTCGGAGGGAAACACCATATATTTT.

CDR3 region: CASSRRLAGKLAKNIQYF. CDR3 DNA: TGTGCCAGCAGCCGCCGACTAGCGGGGAAACTAGCCAAAAACATTCAGTACTTC. This sequence joins TRBV21-1 and TRBJ2-4; TRBD2 was called by the table and not checked on the DNA. TRBV21-1 is classified as a pseudogene. This CDR3 is built from 18 residues.

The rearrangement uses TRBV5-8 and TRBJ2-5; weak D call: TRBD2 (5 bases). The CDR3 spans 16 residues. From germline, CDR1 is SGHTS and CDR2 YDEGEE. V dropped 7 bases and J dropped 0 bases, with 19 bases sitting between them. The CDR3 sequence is CASGLQPPYHQETQYF. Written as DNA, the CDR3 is TGTGCCAGCGGACTGCAGCCCCCGTACCACCAAGAGACCCAGTACTTC.

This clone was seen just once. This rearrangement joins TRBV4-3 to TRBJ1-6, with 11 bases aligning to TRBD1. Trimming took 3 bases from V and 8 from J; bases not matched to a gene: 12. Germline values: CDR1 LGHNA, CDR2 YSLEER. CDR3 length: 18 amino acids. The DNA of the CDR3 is TGCGCCAGCAGCCAGGAACCCGGACAGGGGGCGGATTATTCACCCCTCCACTTT. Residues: CASSQEPGQGADYSPLHF.

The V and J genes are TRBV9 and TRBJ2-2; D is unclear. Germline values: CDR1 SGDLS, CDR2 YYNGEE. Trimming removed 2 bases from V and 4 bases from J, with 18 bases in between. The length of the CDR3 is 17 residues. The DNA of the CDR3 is TGTGCCAGCAGCGTTGCCCCCGTATCCAGAATCACCGGGGAGCTGTTTTTT. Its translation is CASSVAPVSRITGELFF.

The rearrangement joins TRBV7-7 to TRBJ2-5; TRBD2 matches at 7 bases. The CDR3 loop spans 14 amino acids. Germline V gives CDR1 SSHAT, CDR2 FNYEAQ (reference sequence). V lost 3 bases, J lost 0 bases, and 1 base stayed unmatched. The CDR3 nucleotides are TGTGCCAGCAGCTTGGGAGGGGACCAAGAGACCCAGTACTTC. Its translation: CASSLGGDQETQYF.

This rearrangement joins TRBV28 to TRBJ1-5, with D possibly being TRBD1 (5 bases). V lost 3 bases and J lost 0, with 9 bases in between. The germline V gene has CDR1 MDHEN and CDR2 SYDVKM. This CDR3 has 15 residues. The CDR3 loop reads CASSFLTGSNQPQHF. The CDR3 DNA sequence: TGTGCCAGCAGTTTTCTAACAGGTAGCAATCAGCCCCAGCATTTT.

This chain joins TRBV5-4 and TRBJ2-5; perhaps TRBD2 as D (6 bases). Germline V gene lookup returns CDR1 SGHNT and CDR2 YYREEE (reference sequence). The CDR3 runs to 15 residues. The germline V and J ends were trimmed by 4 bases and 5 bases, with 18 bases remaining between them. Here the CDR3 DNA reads TGTGCCAGCAGCACGGGACTCCTCCGAGGGGAGACCCAGTACTTC. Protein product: CASSTGLLRGETQYF.

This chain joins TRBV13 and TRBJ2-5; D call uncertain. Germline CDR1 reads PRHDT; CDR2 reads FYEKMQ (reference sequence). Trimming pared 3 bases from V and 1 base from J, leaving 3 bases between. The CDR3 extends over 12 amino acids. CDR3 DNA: TGTGCCAGCAGCTTTGTCCAAGAGACCCAGTACTTC. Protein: CASSFVQETQYF.

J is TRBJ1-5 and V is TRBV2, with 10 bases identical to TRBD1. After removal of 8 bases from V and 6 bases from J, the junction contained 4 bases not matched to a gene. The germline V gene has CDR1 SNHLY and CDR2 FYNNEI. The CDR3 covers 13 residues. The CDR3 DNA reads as TGTGCCAGCTACCGGGACAGGGGTCAGCCCCAGCATTTT. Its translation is CASYRDRGQPQHF.

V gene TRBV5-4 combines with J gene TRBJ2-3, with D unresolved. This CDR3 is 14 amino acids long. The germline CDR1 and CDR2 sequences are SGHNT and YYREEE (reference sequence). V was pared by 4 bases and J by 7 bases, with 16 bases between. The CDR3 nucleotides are TGTGCCAGCAGCCCTGATGCTCACCCGAATACGCAGTATTTT. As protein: CASSPDAHPNTQYF.

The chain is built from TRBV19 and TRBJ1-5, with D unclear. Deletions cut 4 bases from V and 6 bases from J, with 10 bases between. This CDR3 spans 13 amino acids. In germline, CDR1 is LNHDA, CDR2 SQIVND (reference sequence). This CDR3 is CASSSKEGQPQHF. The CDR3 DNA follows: TGTGCCAGTAGTAGTAAAGAAGGTCAGCCCCAGCATTTT.